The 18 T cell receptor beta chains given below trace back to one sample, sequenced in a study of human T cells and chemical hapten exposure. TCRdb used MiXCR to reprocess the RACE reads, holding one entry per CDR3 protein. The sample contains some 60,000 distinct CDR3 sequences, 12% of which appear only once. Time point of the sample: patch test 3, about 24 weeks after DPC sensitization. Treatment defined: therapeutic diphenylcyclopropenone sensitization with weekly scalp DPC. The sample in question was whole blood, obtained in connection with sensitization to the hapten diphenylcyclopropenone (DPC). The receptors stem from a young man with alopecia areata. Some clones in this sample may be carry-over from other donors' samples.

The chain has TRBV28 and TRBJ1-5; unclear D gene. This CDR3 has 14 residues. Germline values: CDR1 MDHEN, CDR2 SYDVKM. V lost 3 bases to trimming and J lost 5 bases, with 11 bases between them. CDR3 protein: CASSFGREDQPQHF. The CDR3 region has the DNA TGTGCCAGCAGTTTTGGTAGGGAGGATCAGCCCCAGCATTTT.

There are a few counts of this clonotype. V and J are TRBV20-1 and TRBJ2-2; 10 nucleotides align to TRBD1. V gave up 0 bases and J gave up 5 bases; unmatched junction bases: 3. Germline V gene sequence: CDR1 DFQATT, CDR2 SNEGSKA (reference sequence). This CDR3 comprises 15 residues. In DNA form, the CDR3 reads TGCAGTGCTAGAGATGGGACAGGGGATACCGGGGAGCTGTTTTTT. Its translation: CSARDGTGDTGELFF.

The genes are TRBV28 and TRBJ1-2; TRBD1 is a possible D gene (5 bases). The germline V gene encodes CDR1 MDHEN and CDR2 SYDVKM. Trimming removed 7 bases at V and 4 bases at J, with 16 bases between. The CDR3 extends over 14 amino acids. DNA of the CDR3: TGTGCCAGCACCCGCAGGGCCAACCCCTATGGCTACACCTTC. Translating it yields CASTRRANPYGYTF.

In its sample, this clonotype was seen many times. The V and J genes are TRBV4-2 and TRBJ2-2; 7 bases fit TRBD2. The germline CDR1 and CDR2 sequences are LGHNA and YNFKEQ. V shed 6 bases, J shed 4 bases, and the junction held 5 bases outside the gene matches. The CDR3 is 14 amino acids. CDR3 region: CASRASGATGELFF. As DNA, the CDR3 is TGTGCCAGCAGGGCCAGCGGGGCCACCGGGGAGCTGTTTTTT.

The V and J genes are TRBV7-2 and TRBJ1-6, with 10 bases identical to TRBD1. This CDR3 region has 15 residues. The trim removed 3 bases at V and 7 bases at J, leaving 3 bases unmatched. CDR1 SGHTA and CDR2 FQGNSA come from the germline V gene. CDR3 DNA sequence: TGTGCCAGCAGCTTGACAGGGGGCGAGAATTCACCCCTCCACTTT. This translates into CASSLTGGENSPLHF.

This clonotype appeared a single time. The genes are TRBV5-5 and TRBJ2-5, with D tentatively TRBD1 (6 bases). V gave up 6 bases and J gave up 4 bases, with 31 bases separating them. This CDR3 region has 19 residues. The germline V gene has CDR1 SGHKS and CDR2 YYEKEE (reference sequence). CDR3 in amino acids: CASTLRDRGFPTRGETQYF. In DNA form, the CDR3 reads TGTGCCAGCACCCTGAGGGATAGGGGGTTCCCGACAAGGGGAGAGACCCAGTACTTC.

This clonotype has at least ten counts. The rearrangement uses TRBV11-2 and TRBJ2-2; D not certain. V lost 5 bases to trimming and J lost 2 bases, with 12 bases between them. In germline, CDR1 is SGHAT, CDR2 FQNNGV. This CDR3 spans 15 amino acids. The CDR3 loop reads CASSPWVPNTGELFF. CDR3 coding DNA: TGTGCCAGCAGCCCGTGGGTTCCTAACACCGGGGAGCTGTTTTTT. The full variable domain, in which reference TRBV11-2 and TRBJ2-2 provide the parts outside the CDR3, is EAGVAQSPRYKIIEKRQSVAFWCNPISGHATLYWYQQILGQGPKLLIQFQNNGVVDDSQLPKDRFSAERLKGVDSTLKIQPAKLEDSAVYLCASSPWVPNTGELFFGEGSRLTVL.

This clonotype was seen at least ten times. Here the CDR3 DNA reads TGTGCCAGCAGCCTCTTAACCCGGGGGCTGAGAGAGCAGTACTTC. Translating it yields CASSLLTRGLREQYF. The V call is TRBV5-6, the J call TRBJ2-7; D tentatively reads TRBD1 or TRBD2 (6 bases each). This CDR3 is 15 amino acids long. With 4 bases removed from V and 7 bases from J, the gap between germline ends came to 21 bases. In germline, CDR1 is SGHDT, CDR2 YYEEEE.

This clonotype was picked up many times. Here the CDR3 reads CASSPGQGPNSPLHF. The CDR3 DNA is TGTGCCAGCTCACCCGGACAGGGACCCAATTCACCCCTCCACTTT. J is TRBJ1-6 and V is TRBV18; the match to TRBD1 covers 8 bases. The germline CDR1 and CDR2 sequences are KGHSH and LQKENI. With 3 bases clipped from V and 7 bases from J, the junction kept 5 bases outside the gene matches. The CDR3 is 15 residues long.

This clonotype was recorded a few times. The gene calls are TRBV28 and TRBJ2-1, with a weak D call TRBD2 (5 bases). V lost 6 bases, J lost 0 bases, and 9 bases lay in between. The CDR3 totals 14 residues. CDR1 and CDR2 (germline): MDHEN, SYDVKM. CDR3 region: CASRERGSYNEQFF. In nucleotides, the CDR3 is TGTGCCAGCAGAGAACGGGGCTCCTACAATGAGCAGTTCTTC. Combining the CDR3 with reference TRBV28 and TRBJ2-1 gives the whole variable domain DVKVTQSSRYLVKRTGEKVFLECVQDMDHENMFWYRQDPGLGLRLIYFSYDVKMKEKGDIPEGYSVSREKKERFSLILESASTNQTSMYLCASRERGSYNEQFFGPGTRLTVL.

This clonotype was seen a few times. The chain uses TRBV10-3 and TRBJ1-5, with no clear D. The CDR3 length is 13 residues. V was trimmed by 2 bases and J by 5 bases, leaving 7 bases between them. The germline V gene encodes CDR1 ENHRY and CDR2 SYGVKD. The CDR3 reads CAISELEDQPQHF. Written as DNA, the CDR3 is TGTGCCATCAGTGAGCTGGAGGATCAGCCCCAGCATTTT.

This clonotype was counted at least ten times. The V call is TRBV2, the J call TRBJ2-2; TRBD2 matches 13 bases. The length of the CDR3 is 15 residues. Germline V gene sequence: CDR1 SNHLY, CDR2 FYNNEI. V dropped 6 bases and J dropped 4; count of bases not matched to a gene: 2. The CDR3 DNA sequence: TGTGCCAGCAGAGGACTAGCGGGGGCCACCGGGGAGCTGTTTTTT. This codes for CASRGLAGATGELFF.

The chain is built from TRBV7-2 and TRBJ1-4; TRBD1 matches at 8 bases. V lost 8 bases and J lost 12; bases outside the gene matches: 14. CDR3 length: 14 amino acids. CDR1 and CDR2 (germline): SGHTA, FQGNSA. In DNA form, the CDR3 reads TGTGCCAGCGGACGGGGGACAGGCCCGTGGGAACTGTTTTTT. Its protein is CASGRGTGPWELFF. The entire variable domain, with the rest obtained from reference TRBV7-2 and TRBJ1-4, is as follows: GAGVSQSPSNKVTEKGKDVELRCDPISGHTALYWYRQSLGQGLEFLIYFQGNSAPDKSGLPSDRFSAERTGGSVSTLTIQRTQQEDSAVYLCASGRGTGPWELFFGSGTQLSVL.

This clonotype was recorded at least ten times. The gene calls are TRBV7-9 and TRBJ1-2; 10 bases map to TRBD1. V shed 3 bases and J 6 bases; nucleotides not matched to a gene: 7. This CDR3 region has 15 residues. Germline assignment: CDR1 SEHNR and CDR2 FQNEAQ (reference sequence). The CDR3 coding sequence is TGTGCCAGCAGCTTTTCCCCCGGGACAGGGGATGGCTACACCTTC. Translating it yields CASSFSPGTGDGYTF.

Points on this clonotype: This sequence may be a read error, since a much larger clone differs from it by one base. The CDR3 DNA is TGCAGCGTTCCTACTTACAGTGAGCAGTTCTTC. Its protein is CSVPTYSEQFF. This chain joins TRBV29-1 and TRBJ2-1; D not resolved. There are 11 residues in the CDR3. Germline V gene sequence: CDR1 SQVTM, CDR2 ANQGSEA.

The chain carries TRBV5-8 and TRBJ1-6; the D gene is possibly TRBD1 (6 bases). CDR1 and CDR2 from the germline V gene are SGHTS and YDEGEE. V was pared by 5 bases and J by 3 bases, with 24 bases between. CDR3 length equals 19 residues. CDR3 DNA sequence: TGTGCCAGCAGTCCCGGAACAGGGCCAGGCCATGTCTATAATTCACCCCTCCACTTT. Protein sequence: CASSPGTGPGHVYNSPLHF.

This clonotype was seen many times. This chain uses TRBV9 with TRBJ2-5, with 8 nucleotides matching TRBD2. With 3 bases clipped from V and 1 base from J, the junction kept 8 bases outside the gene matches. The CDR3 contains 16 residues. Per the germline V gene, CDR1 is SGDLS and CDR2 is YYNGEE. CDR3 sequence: CASSGGGGGIQETQYF. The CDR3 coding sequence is TGTGCCAGCAGCGGTGGTGGCGGGGGGATCCAAGAGACCCAGTACTTC.

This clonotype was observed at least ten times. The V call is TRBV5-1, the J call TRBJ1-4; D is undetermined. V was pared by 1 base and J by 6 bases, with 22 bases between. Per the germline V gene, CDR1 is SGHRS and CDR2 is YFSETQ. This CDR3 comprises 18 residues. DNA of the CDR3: TGCGCCAGCAGCTTGAGGACTTTTGGACGGAACAAGGATGAAAAACTGTTTTTT. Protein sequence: CASSLRTFGRNKDEKLFF.